This T cell receptor (beta chain) was retrieved from a study of early T cells in non-severe SARS-CoV-2 infection. TCRdb reprocessed the 5' RACE reads with MiXCR, giving one entry per CDR3 protein. The sample yields about 110,000 distinct CDR3 sequences, 12% seen once. Trimming removed 5 bases at V and 1 base at J, with 8 bases between. Germline CDR1 KGHSH, CDR2 LQKENI. The CDR3 is 14 residues long. The clonotype comes from an adult who was a healthcare worker with PCR-confirmed SARS-CoV-2 infection or an uninfected control (not recorded which). The V call is TRBV18, the J call TRBJ2-2; D uncertain. The sequenced sample consisted of whole blood. The CDR3: CASSSDLNTGELFF. The CDR3 DNA reads as TGTGCCAGCTCATCTGACTTGAACACCGGGGAGCTGTTTTTT. The full variable domain, in which reference TRBV18 and TRBJ2-2 provide the parts outside the CDR3, is NAGVMQNPRHLVRRRGQEARLRCSPMKGHSHVYWYRQLPEEGLKFMVYLQKENIIDESGMPKERFSAEFPKEGPSILRIQQVVRGDSAAYFCASSSDLNTGELFFGEGSRLTVL.